Below, 27 T cell receptor beta chains from the same sample are listed, as sequenced in a study of technical replicates of blood from a handful of donors. TCRdb's table, derived via immunoSEQ multiplex PCR, lists solely in-frame clones and lacks some. The repertoire has about 84,000 clones, about 98% of them found once; the top ten carry roughly 0.16%. Material: T cells isolated from PBMCs. These receptor sequences come from a human donor in good health.

The CDR3 nucleotides are TGTGCCAGCAGCCCCTGGACAGGCGGCGAGCAGTACTTC. Protein sequence: CASSPWTGGEQYF. The gene calls are TRBV13 and TRBJ2-7, with 7 nucleotides matching TRBD1. Germline CDR1 is PRHDT and CDR2 is FYEKMQ (reference sequence). The CDR3 spans 13 residues. Trimming took 5 bases from V and 6 from J; bases not matched to a gene: 7.

The CDR3 spells CASSLEQGAETQYF. CDR3 DNA: TGTGCCAGCAGCTTAGAGCAGGGGGCAGAGACCCAGTACTTC. V and J are TRBV7-8 and TRBJ2-5, with TRBD1 matching over 8 bases. CDR3 length equals 14 residues. Trimming at V came to 1 base and at J to 4 bases, leaving 2 bases not matched to a gene. Germline CDR1 SGHVS, CDR2 FQNEAQ.

This rearrangement joins TRBV7-8 to TRBJ1-6; TRBD1 aligns across 7 bases. In germline, CDR1 is SGHVS, CDR2 FQNEAQ. The CDR3 has 16 residues. J was trimmed by 8 bases and V by 3 bases; bases with no gene match: 10. CDR3: CASSFEDRVRDSPLHF. DNA for the CDR3: TGTGCCAGCAGCTTCGAAGACAGGGTGCGCGATTCACCCCTCCACTTT.

This clone was recorded only once. J is TRBJ2-1 and V is TRBV15, with D unresolved. Germline V gene sequence: CDR1 LNHNV, CDR2 YYDKDF (reference sequence). CDR3 size: 14 residues. V gave up 7 bases and J gave up 6 bases, with 16 bases separating them. The CDR3 protein is CATKRSGAANEQFF. The CDR3 DNA is TGTGCCACCAAGAGATCGGGTGCGGCCAATGAGCAGTTCTTC.

The chain links TRBV13 to TRBJ2-7; maybe TRBD1 (6 bases). V lost 4 bases, J lost 3 bases, and 16 bases lay in between. CDR3 size: 15 residues. The germline V gene has CDR1 PRHDT and CDR2 FYEKMQ (reference sequence). The CDR3 is CASSSPDLTGYEQYF. CDR3 DNA: TGTGCCAGCAGCTCTCCTGACCTGACAGGCTACGAGCAGTACTTC.

The genes are TRBV5-1 and TRBJ2-7; weak D call: TRBD2 (7 bases). Germline V gene data show CDR1 as SGHRS and CDR2 as YFSETQ. Trimming took off 3 bases at V and 9 bases at J, with 25 bases between the two ends. The CDR3 runs 16 residues. The CDR3 DNA is TGCGCCAGCAGCTCGGGCGAGGGGGGGCCCTTGTCCGGGCAGTACTTC. This codes for CASSSGEGGPLSGQYF.

The chain links TRBV7-9 to TRBJ2-5; D is perhaps TRBD1 (6 bases). Germline loops: CDR1 SEHNR, CDR2 FQNEAQ (reference sequence). This CDR3 has 13 amino acids. Trimming removed 5 bases at V and 6 bases at J, with 13 bases between. The CDR3 loop reads CASSVQGSQTQYF. CDR3 nucleotide sequence: TGTGCCAGCAGCGTACAGGGATCCCAGACCCAGTACTTC.

The V and J genes are TRBV25-1 and TRBJ2-2; 10 bases are a match to TRBD2. The CDR3 totals 14 residues. V was clipped by 7 bases and J by 6 bases; unmatched bases: 5. CDR1 and CDR2 (germline): MGHDK, SYGVNS. In DNA, the CDR3 is TGTGCCAGCACCCTAGCGGGAGAGTCCGGGGAGCTGTTTTTT. Its protein product is CASTLAGESGELFF.

The V and J genes are TRBV4-1 and TRBJ1-6; D possibly corresponds to TRBD1 (6 bases). Trimming took 1 base from V and 9 from J, leaving 19 bases between them. CDR1 and CDR2 (germline): MGHRA, YSYEKL. CDR3 length: 17 residues. In nucleotides, the CDR3 is TGCGCCAGCAGCCAAGCTCCACCACAGGGCATTTTTTCACCCCTCCACTTT. It translates to CASSQAPPQGIFSPLHF.

The chain links TRBV6-4 to TRBJ2-2, with 9 bases identical to TRBD2. This CDR3 has 15 residues. After removal of 2 bases from V and 4 bases from J, the junction contained 2 bases not matched to a gene. CDR1 is MRHNA and CDR2 is SNTAGT in the germline V gene. The CDR3 region has the DNA TGTGCCAGCAGTGACCGAGCGGGGGGCACCGGGGAGCTGTTTTTT. It yields the protein CASSDRAGGTGELFF.

The V call is TRBV7-9, the J call TRBJ1-1, with D perhaps matching TRBD1 (5 bases). The V and J ends lost 1 base and 11 bases respectively, with 17 bases between them. Looked up from germline, CDR1 is SEHNR and CDR2 is FQNEAQ (reference sequence). CDR3 length equals 14 residues. CDR3 sequence: CASSLEAGTRLAFF. The CDR3 region has the DNA TGTGCCAGCAGCTTAGAAGCGGGGACGAGATTGGCTTTCTTT.

The J gene is TRBJ2-7, the V gene TRBV5-5; TRBD1 is a possible D gene (6 bases). The germline gives CDR1 SGHKS, CDR2 YYEKEE (reference sequence). The V and J ends lost 4 bases and 2 bases respectively, with 13 bases between them. This CDR3 spans 14 amino acids. The CDR3 loop reads CASSPGQPTYEQYF. In nucleotides, the CDR3 is TGTGCCAGCAGCCCAGGACAGCCAACCTACGAGCAGTACTTC.

J is TRBJ1-5 and V is TRBV6-5, with D possibly TRBD1 on 5 matching bases. Trimming pared 4 bases from V and 7 bases from J, leaving 14 bases between. Germline assignment: CDR1 MNHEY and CDR2 SVGAGI. The CDR3 has 14 amino acids. The CDR3 region is CASSSPLTGQPQHF. CDR3 bases: TGTGCCAGCAGTTCCCCTTTAACAGGCCAGCCCCAGCATTTT.

The chain combines TRBV6-1 with TRBJ2-7; 7 bases fit TRBD1. Germline CDR1 MNHNS, CDR2 SASEGT. The J segment lost 1 base and the V segment lost 5 bases, leaving 5 bases of the junction unmatched. The CDR3 extends over 14 amino acids. CDR3: CASSLTGSSYEQYF. The DNA of the CDR3 is TGTGCCAGCAGTCTGACAGGGTCTTCCTACGAGCAGTACTTC.

The chain is built from TRBV23-1 and TRBJ2-3; D gene unclear. TRBV23-1 is an open reading frame whose function is uncertain. The CDR3 spans 12 residues. V was clipped by 4 bases and J by 8 bases, with 10 bases between them. The CDR3 reads CASSPHLATQYF. Written as DNA, the CDR3 is TGCGCCAGCAGTCCTCATTTGGCTACGCAGTATTTT.

The chain combines TRBV4-2 with TRBJ2-7, with 10 positions matching TRBD2. The CDR3 is 16 residues long. The V and J ends lost 0 bases and 2 bases, in that order; junction bases with no gene match: 4. CDR1 is LGHNA and CDR2 is YNFKEQ in the germline V gene. The chain's CDR3 is CASSQDLAGGAYEQYF. CDR3 coding DNA: TGTGCCAGCAGCCAAGACTTAGCGGGAGGAGCCTACGAGCAGTACTTC.

The rearrangement joins TRBV18 to TRBJ1-1; the D gene is possibly TRBD1 (5 bases). The germline CDR1 and CDR2 sequences are KGHSH and LQKENI. The CDR3 totals 14 residues. V shed 5 bases and J shed 1 base, with 11 bases lying between them. The DNA for the CDR3 is TGTGCCAGCTCATCGACAGCCAAGAACACTGAAGCTTTCTTT. The encoded protein is CASSSTAKNTEAFF.

Here the CDR3 DNA reads TGTGCCAGCAGGGGGACAACGAACACCGGGGAGCTGTTTTTT. This gives the protein CASRGTTNTGELFF. This chain joins TRBV9 and TRBJ2-2, with D perhaps TRBD1 (6 bases). Germline CDR1 and CDR2: SGDLS and YYNGEE. Trimming cost V 5 bases and J 0 bases, with 8 bases left between them. The CDR3 runs 14 residues. The variable domain in full, with the rest retrieved from reference TRBV9 and TRBJ2-2, is DSGVTQTPKHLITATGQRVTLRCSPRSGDLSVYWYQQSLDQGLQFLIQYYNGEERAKGNILERFSAQQFPDLHSELNLSSLELGDSALYFCASRGTTNTGELFFGEGSRLTVL.

The chain joins TRBV28 to TRBJ1-4; 10 nucleotides line up with TRBD1. The CDR3 extends over 14 amino acids. The germline gives CDR1 MDHEN, CDR2 SYDVKM. Trimming removed 7 bases from V and 10 bases from J; junction bases left unmatched: 9. This CDR3 is CASTRQGAYGKLFF. The CDR3 coding sequence is TGTGCCAGCACTCGACAGGGGGCTTACGGAAAACTGTTTTTT. The full variable domain, its missing parts supplied by reference TRBV28 and TRBJ1-4, is DVKVTQSSRYLVKRTGEKVFLECVQDMDHENMFWYRQDPGLGLRLIYFSYDVKMKEKGDIPEGYSVSREKKERFSLILESASTNQTSMYLCASTRQGAYGKLFFGSGTQLSVL.

The CDR3 DNA is TGTGCCAGCAGTGGTACAGGGGGTGTGAACACTGAAGCTTTCTTT. This codes for CASSGTGGVNTEAFF. This chain joins TRBV2 and TRBJ1-1; the match to TRBD1 covers 8 bases. The CDR3 has 15 residues. The germline CDR1 and CDR2 sequences are SNHLY and FYNNEI. With V trimmed by 4 bases and J by 0 bases, 4 bases remained unmatched.

V gene TRBV7-9 combines with J gene TRBJ2-7; D might be TRBD2 (6 bases). The germline CDR1 and CDR2 sequences are SEHNR and FQNEAQ (reference sequence). The CDR3 is made up of 18 amino acids. V was clipped by 1 base and J by 3 bases, with 22 bases between them. The CDR3 sequence: CASSLGPGYQTRGYEQYF. The CDR3 DNA follows: TGTGCCAGCAGCTTAGGTCCAGGGTACCAGACTAGGGGCTACGAGCAGTACTTC.

The V gene is TRBV5-4, the J gene TRBJ2-2; perhaps TRBD2 as D (6 bases). Trimming left V 5 bases short and J 6 bases short, with 14 bases between. CDR3 size: 14 residues. CDR1 is SGHNT and CDR2 is YYREEE in the germline V gene (reference sequence). CDR3 in DNA: TGTGCCAGCAGTGACACCAGGGAGGCCGGGGAGCTGTTTTTT. Residues: CASSDTREAGELFF.

This chain links TRBV28 with TRBJ2-7, with 9 bases lining up with TRBD1. Germline-derived CDR1 and CDR2 are MDHEN and SYDVKM. The ends lost 3 bases at V and 5 bases at J; junction bases unmatched: 5. This CDR3 spans 14 amino acids. CDR3 in amino acids: CASSLPDRGNEQYF. CDR3 bases: TGTGCCAGCAGTTTGCCGGACAGGGGTAACGAGCAGTACTTC.

V gene TRBV7-9 combines with J gene TRBJ1-1; possible D gene TRBD1, 5 bases. Trimming stripped 5 bases from V and 3 bases from J, with 16 bases between. CDR1 is SEHNR and CDR2 is FQNEAQ in the germline V gene (reference sequence). CDR3 length equals 15 residues. In DNA form, the CDR3 reads TGTGCCAGCAGCCCCCCGGGGGGGAGGGACACTGAAGCTTTCTTT. Translated: CASSPPGGRDTEAFF.

The rearrangement joins TRBV19 to TRBJ2-1, with TRBD2 matching over 7 bases. Germline CDR1 reads LNHDA; CDR2 reads SQIVND (reference sequence). V lost 5 bases and J lost 0; bases outside the gene matches: 4. The CDR3 consists of 15 residues. The CDR3 DNA sequence: TGTGCCAGTAGTCAGGGACTAAGCTCCTACAATGAGCAGTTCTTC. It translates to CASSQGLSSYNEQFF.

J is TRBJ1-3 and V is TRBV25-1; D gene uncertain. The CDR3 sequence is 15 residues long. The V and J ends lost 6 bases and 0 bases respectively, with 12 bases between them. The germline gives CDR1 MGHDK, CDR2 SYGVNS. The CDR3 is CASSDPRGSGNTIYF. The CDR3 DNA sequence: TGTGCCAGCAGCGACCCCCGGGGCTCTGGAAACACCATATATTTT.

This chain links TRBV10-3 with TRBJ2-6; D may be TRBD2 (7 bases). CDR3 size: 17 residues. Germline V lookup: CDR1 ENHRY, CDR2 SYGVKD. V shed 6 bases and J shed 6 bases, with 21 bases lying between them. The CDR3 is CAISGLSGTMKANVLTF. The CDR3 nucleotides read TGTGCCATCAGCGGCCTAAGCGGGACAATGAAGGCCAACGTCCTGACTTTC.